This TCR beta chain was identified in a study of blood T cells in healthy people across ages. Germline lookup yields CDR1 SGHTA and CDR2 FQGNSA. The CDR3 is 15 amino acids. Comments on this clonotype: At one of its ends the junction is not consistent with the germline gene, which may arise from a read error.

Combining a sample-barcoded 5' primer with a J-beta primer mix, a second PCR ran for 7 to 11 cycles. TCRdb analysed the 5' RACE reads with MiXCR anew, one entry per CDR3 protein. The repertoire holds roughly 2 million distinct CDR3 sequences, with less than 50% as singletons. The specimen was blood. The chain has TRBV7-2 and TRBJ2-7; maybe TRBD1 (6 bases). The sequence came from a woman aged 40-49 years in good health. The CDR3 here is CAGSWDTRSSYEQYF. The CDR3 region has the DNA TGTGCCGGCAGCTGGGACACCCGGAGCTCCTACGAGCAGTACTTC.